The next 16 T cell receptor beta chains were all read from a single sample in a study of blood T cell repertoires in COVID-19. The data were produced by immunoSEQ multiplex PCR, yet TCRdb's version contains in-frame clones alone and is incomplete. The sample records some 150,000 clones, approximately 87% being singletons. Sequenced material: peripheral blood. These receptor sequences come from a human donor in a cohort sampled during active COVID-19.

The V gene is TRBV27, the J gene TRBJ1-5; 9 bases agree with TRBD1. J was trimmed by 7 bases and V by 8 bases; bases with no gene match: 6. Germline lookup yields CDR1 MNHEY and CDR2 SMNVEV (reference sequence). The CDR3 runs to 13 residues. DNA for the CDR3: TGTGCCAGCTGGTTGGACAGGGGACAGCCCCAGCATTTT. Translation gives CASWLDRGQPQHF.

This clone occurred once. The chain couples TRBV28 to TRBJ1-1; D gene unclear. CDR3 length: 15 amino acids. Trimming pared 1 base from V and 2 bases from J, leaving 11 bases between. Germline lookup yields CDR1 MDHEN and CDR2 SYDVKM. The CDR3 is CASSLSSGLNTEAFF. CDR3 bases: TGTGCCAGCAGTTTATCATCCGGGTTAAACACTGAAGCTTTCTTT.

V usage is TRBV7-9 and J usage is TRBJ2-2; no definite D call. This CDR3 is 14 amino acids long. V shed 5 bases and J shed 6 bases, with 13 bases lying between them. Germline CDR1 is SEHNR and CDR2 is FQNEAQ (reference sequence). The CDR3 nucleotides are TGTGCCAGCAGCAGACTGGCAGTGGCCGGGGAGCTGTTTTTT. Translated, it gives CASSRLAVAGELFF.

The chain recombines TRBV24-1 with TRBJ1-5; D is ambiguous. Germline V gives CDR1 KGHDR, CDR2 SFDVKD. Trimming took 5 bases from V and 7 from J, leaving 11 bases between them. The CDR3 is made up of 13 amino acids. Written as DNA, the CDR3 is TGTGCCACCAGTGGCGGGTTTCGACAGCCCCAGCATTTT. Translation gives CATSGGFRQPQHF.

J is TRBJ2-1 and V is TRBV5-1, with TRBD1 matching 7 bases. J lost 4 bases, V lost 4 bases, and 8 bases had no gene match. Germline V lookup: CDR1 SGHRS, CDR2 YFSETQ. The length of the CDR3 is 15 residues. The CDR3 region is CASSPGTASYNEQFF. CDR3 DNA sequence: TGCGCCAGCAGCCCCGGGACAGCCTCTTACAATGAGCAGTTCTTC.

This chain links TRBV19 with TRBJ2-1; 8 bases map to TRBD1. CDR3 length equals 13 residues. V dropped 11 bases and J dropped 12; count of bases not matched to a gene: 15. Germline V gene data show CDR1 as LNHDA and CDR2 as SQIVND (reference sequence). Written as DNA, the CDR3 is TGTGCCGGATCCAGGGGGCCGGGTTCCAGGCAGTTCTTC. Translated, it gives CAGSRGPGSRQFF.

This clone was seen only a few times. CDR3 region: CASSGGGAKTDTQYF. The CDR3 nucleotides are TGTGCCAGCAGTGGCGGGGGGGCCAAGACAGATACGCAGTATTTT. The rearrangement links TRBV11-2 to TRBJ2-3; 9 bases are a match to TRBD2. Germline V gene sequence: CDR1 SGHAT, CDR2 FQNNGV. Trimming took 6 bases from V and 3 from J; bases not matched to a gene: 7. The CDR3 runs to 15 residues.

J is TRBJ2-5 and V is TRBV5-1; D unclear. Germline V gives CDR1 SGHRS, CDR2 YFSETQ. The V gene lost 6 bases and the J gene lost 0 bases, with 18 bases spanning the gap. This CDR3 spans 16 amino acids. CDR3 region: CASKERPSTYQETQYF. Written as DNA, the CDR3 is TGCGCCAGCAAGGAGAGGCCATCAACCTACCAAGAGACCCAGTACTTC. The whole variable domain, remainder taken from reference TRBV5-1 and TRBJ2-5, is KAGVTQTPRYLIKTRGQQVTLSCSPISGHRSVSWYQQTPGQGLQFLFEYFSETQRNKGNFPGRFSGRQFSNSRSEMNVSTLELGDSALYLCASKERPSTYQETQYFGPGTRLLVL.

The chain combines TRBV30 with TRBJ2-7, with TRBD1 matching over 8 bases. Germline loops: CDR1 GTSNPN, CDR2 SVGIG (reference sequence). V was pared by 7 bases and J by 2 bases, with 7 bases of the junction left unmatched. The CDR3 length is 13 residues. This CDR3 is CASSTGATYEQYV. The CDR3 bases are TGTGCCTCCTCGACAGGGGCGACCTACGAGCAGTACGTC.

This chain joins TRBV5-1 and TRBJ1-2, with 7 nucleotides matching TRBD1. V gave up 4 bases and J gave up 4 bases; unmatched junction bases: 4. Germline CDR1 and CDR2: SGHRS and YFSETQ. This CDR3 has 13 amino acids. The CDR3 sequence is CASSGGTAYGYTF. CDR3 coding DNA: TGCGCCAGCAGCGGCGGGACAGCCTATGGCTACACCTTC.

The rearrangement uses TRBV15 and TRBJ2-1; D possibly corresponds to TRBD2 (7 bases). The CDR3 extends over 15 amino acids. The germline V and J ends were trimmed by 1 base and 4 bases, with 11 bases remaining between them. Germline CDR1 LNHNV, CDR2 YYDKDF (reference sequence). The CDR3 region has the DNA TGTGCCACCAGCAGAGGCGGGGGCCCTTACAATGAGCAGTTCTTC. This codes for CATSRGGGPYNEQFF.

The rearrangement links TRBV9 to TRBJ1-2; D may be TRBD1 (5 bases). CDR3 size: 14 residues. V lost 0 bases to trimming and J lost 4 bases, with 10 bases between them. CDR1 is SGDLS and CDR2 is YYNGEE in the germline V gene. CDR3 sequence reads: CASSVGQGSYGYTF. CDR3 nucleotides: TGTGCCAGCAGCGTAGGGCAGGGCTCCTATGGCTACACCTTC. The full variable domain, completed using reference TRBV9 and TRBJ1-2, is DSGVTQTPKHLITATGQRVTLRCSPRSGDLSVYWYQQSLDQGLQFLIQYYNGEERAKGNILERFSAQQFPDLHSELNLSSLELGDSALYFCASSVGQGSYGYTFGSGTRLTVV.

In regard to this clone: The junction departs from germline at one end; a sequencing error may be responsible. This rearrangement joins TRBV3-1 (or the pseudogene TRBV3-2) to TRBJ1-2; D gene unclear. This CDR3 is built from 12 residues. Germline V gene lookup returns CDR1 LGHDT and CDR2 YNNKEL (reference sequence). CDR3 coding DNA: TGTGCCAGCAGCCAAGAGGGAGGTAAATTCCAATTC. Its protein is CASSQEGGKFQF.

The gene calls are TRBV19 and TRBJ2-3; 8 bases map to TRBD2. CDR1 and CDR2 from the germline V gene are LNHDA and SQIVND (reference sequence). CDR3 length: 15 amino acids. The junction had 6 bases not matched to a gene; V was cut back by 3 bases and J by 4 bases. This CDR3 reads CASSIGGRLSDTQYF. Here the CDR3 DNA reads TGTGCCAGTAGTATCGGCGGGAGGTTATCAGATACGCAGTATTTT. The full variable domain, rest sourced from reference TRBV19 and TRBJ2-3, is DGGITQSPKYLFRKEGQNVTLSCEQNLNHDAMYWYRQDPGQGLRLIYYSQIVNDFQKGDIAEGYSVSREKKESFPLTVTSAQKNPTAFYLCASSIGGRLSDTQYFGPGTRLTVL.

The chain joins TRBV15 to TRBJ2-2; TRBD2 matches 11 bases. Germline V gene data show CDR1 as LNHNV and CDR2 as YYDKDF (reference sequence). Trimming at V came to 3 bases and at J to 1 base, leaving 4 bases not matched to a gene. The CDR3 runs 17 residues. CDR3: CATSRDGTSGNTGELFF. As DNA, the CDR3 is TGTGCCACCAGCAGGGACGGGACTAGCGGGAACACCGGGGAGCTGTTTTTT.

This clone was observed a single time. This chain uses TRBV24-1 with TRBJ1-4; D is uncertain. There are 12 residues in the CDR3. V was shortened by 9 bases and J by 7 bases, with 11 bases between the two germline ends. CDR1 KGHDR and CDR2 SFDVKD come from the germline V gene. The CDR3 sequence is CATGSRSEKLFF. CDR3 sequence (DNA): TGTGCCACCGGGTCCCGGAGTGAAAAACTGTTTTTT.